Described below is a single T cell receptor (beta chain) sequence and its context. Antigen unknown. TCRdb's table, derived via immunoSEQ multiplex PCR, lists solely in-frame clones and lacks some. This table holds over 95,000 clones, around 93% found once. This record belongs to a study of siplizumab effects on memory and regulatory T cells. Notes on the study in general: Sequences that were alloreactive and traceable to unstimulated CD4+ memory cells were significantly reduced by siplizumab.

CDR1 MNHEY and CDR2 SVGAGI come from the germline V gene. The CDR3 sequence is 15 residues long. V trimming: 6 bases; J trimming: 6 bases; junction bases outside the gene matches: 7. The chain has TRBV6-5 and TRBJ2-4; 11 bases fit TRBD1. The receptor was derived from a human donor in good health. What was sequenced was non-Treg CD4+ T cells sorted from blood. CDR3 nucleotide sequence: TGTGCCAGCAGGAGACTAGGGACAGGGGGAAACATTCAGTACTTC. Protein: CASRRLGTGGNIQYF.